The 2 T cell receptor beta chains given below trace back to one sample, sequenced in a study of blood T cell repertoires in COVID-19. Repertoires were generated with immunoSEQ multiplex PCR, while TCRdb's copy carries only in-frame clones and drops some. Here the sample spans fewer than 300,000 clones, about 93% being singletons. The specimen was PBMCs or T cells enriched from blood (not recorded which). The receptors originated from a woman between 25 and 40 years old who had recovered from COVID-19.

This sequence joins TRBV27 and TRBJ1-1; TRBD1 matches 8 bases. Germline CDR1 is MNHEY and CDR2 is SMNVEV (reference sequence). V trimming: 4 bases; J trimming: 4 bases; junction bases outside the gene matches: 11. The CDR3 is 16 residues long. This chain's CDR3 is CASSSRDRPSVTEAFF. The CDR3 bases are TGTGCCAGCAGTTCTCGGGACAGGCCCTCGGTCACTGAAGCTTTCTTT.

This sequence joins TRBV4-3 and TRBJ1-2, with a tentative D call TRBD1 (6 bases). The CDR3 has 17 amino acids. The germline CDR1 and CDR2 sequences are LGHNA and YSLEER. V lost 1 base to trimming and J lost 4 bases, with 19 bases between them. The CDR3 DNA is TGCGCCAGCAGCCAAGCCAGGCCGGCGGGGGGGGCCTATGGCTACACCTTC. Encoded protein: CASSQARPAGGAYGYTF.